One sample yielded the 4 T cell receptor beta chains listed below, sequenced in a study of cytomegalovirus exposure and HLA in healthy donors. Both 60 Vbeta primers and 13 Jbeta primers went into the PCR. The method was immunoSEQ multiplex PCR; TCRdb's version includes in-frame clones alone and lacks a portion of them. The sample contains 110,000 or so clones, over 75% of which appear only once. Source material: PBMCs. Receptors were obtained from a woman aged 25 to 39 in good health and CMV-seropositive.

Written as DNA, the CDR3 is TGCGCCAGCAGCGTGACAGGTCAAGAGACCCAGTACTTC. This codes for CASSVTGQETQYF. The chain has TRBV5-1 and TRBJ2-5, with D possibly matching TRBD1 (6 bases). V lost 4 bases and J 2 bases, leaving 9 bases between the germline ends. The CDR3 spans 13 residues. Germline lookup yields CDR1 SGHRS and CDR2 YFSETQ.

V gene TRBV10-3 combines with J gene TRBJ1-1; TRBD1 is a possible D gene (5 bases). CDR1 ENHRY and CDR2 SYGVKD come from the germline V gene. CDR3 length: 12 residues. Trimming took 1 base from V and 7 from J, leaving 7 bases between them. CDR3 DNA sequence: TGTGCCATCAGTGAGTTTCAGGGTGAAGCTTTCTTT. Translating gives CAISEFQGEAFF.

The chain combines TRBV5-1 with TRBJ2-3; 9 bases match TRBD2. The trim removed 0 bases at V and 4 bases at J, leaving 6 bases unmatched. Germline V gives CDR1 SGHRS, CDR2 YFSETQ. This CDR3 has 16 residues. This chain's CDR3 is CASSLALAGNADTQYF. CDR3 bases: TGCGCCAGCAGCTTGGCTCTAGCGGGGAACGCAGATACGCAGTATTTT.

The rearrangement links TRBV15 to TRBJ1-1; 7 positions agree with TRBD1. Germline V gene sequence: CDR1 LNHNV, CDR2 YYDKDF (reference sequence). Losses at the gene ends were 6 bases for V and 2 bases for J; bases not matched to a gene: 6. The CDR3 runs to 14 residues. DNA of the CDR3: TGTGCCACCAGAACCGGGACAGCAAACACTGAAGCTTTCTTT. As protein: CATRTGTANTEAFF.